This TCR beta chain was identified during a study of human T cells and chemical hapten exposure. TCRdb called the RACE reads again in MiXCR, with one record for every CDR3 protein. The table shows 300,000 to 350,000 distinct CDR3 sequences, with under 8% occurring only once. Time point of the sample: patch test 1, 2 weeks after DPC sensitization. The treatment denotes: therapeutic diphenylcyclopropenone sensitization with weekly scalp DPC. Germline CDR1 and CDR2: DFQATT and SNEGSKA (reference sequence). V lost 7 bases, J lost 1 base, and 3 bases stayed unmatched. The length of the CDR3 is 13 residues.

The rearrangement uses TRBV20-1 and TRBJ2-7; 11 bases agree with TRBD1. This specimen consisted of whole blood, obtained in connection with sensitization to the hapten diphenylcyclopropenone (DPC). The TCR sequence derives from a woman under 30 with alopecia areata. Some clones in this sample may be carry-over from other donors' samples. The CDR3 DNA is TGCAGTGGGACAGGGGGCTTATCCTACGAGCAGTACTTC. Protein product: CSGTGGLSYEQYF.